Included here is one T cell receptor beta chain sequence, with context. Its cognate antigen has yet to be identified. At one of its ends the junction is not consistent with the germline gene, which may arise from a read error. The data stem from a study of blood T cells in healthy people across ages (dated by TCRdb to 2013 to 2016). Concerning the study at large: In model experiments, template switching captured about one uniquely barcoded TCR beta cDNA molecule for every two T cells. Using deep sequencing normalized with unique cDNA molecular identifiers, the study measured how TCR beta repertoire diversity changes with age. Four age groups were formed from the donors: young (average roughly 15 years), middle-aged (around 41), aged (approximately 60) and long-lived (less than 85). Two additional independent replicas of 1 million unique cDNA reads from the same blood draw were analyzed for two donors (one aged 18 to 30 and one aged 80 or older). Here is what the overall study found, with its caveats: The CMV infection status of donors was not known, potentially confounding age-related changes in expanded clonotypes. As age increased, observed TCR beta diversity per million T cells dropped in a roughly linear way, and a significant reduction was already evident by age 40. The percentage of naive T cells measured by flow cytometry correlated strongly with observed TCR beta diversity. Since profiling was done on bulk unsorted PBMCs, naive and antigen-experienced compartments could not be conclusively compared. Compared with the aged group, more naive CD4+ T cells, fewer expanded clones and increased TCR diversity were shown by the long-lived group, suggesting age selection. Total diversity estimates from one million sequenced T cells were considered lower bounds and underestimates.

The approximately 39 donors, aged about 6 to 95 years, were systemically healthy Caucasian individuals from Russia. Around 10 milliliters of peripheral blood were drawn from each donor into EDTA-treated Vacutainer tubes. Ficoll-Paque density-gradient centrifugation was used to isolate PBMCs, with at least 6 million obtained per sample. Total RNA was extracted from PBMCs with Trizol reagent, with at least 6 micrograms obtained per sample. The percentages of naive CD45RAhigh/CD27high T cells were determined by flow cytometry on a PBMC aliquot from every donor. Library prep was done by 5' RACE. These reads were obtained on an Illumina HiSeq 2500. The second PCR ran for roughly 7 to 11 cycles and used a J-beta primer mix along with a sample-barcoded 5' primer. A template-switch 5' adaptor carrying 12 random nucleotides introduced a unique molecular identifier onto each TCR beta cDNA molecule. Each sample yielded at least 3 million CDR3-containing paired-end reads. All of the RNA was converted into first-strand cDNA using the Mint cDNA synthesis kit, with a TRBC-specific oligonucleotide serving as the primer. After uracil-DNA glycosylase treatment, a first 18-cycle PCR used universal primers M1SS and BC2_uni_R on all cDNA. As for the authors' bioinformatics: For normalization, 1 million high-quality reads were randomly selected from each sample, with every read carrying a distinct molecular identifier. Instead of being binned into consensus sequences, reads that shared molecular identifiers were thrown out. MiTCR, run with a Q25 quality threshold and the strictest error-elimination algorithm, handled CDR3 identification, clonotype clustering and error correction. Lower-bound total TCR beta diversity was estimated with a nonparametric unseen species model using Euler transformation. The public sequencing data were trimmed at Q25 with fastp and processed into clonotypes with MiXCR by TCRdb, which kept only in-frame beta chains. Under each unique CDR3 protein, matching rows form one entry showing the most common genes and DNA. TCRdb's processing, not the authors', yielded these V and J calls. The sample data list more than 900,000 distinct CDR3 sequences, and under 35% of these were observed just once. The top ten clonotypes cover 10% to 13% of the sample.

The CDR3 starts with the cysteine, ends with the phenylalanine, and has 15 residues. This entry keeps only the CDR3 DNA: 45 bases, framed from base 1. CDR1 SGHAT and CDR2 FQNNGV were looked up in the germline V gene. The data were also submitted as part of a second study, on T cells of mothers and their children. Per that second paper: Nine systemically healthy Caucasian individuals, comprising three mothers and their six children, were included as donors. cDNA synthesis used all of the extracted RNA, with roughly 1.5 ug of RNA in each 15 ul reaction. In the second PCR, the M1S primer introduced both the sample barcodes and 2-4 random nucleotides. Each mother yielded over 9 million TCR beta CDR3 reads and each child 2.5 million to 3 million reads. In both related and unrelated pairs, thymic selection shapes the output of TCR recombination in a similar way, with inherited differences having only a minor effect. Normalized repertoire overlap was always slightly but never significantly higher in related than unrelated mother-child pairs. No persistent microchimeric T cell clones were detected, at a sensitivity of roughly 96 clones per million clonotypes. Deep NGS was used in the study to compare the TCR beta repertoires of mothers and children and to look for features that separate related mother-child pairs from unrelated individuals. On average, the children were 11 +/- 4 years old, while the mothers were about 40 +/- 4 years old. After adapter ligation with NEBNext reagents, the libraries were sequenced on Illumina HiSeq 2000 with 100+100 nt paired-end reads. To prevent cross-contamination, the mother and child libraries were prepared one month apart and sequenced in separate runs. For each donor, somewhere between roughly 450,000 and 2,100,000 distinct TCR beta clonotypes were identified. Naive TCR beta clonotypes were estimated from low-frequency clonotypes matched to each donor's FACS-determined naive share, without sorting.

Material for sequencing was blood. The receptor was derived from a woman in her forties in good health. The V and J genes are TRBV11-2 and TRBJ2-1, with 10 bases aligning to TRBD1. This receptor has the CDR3 CASSARDRGYNKQFF. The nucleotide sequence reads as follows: TGTGCCAGCAGCGCCCGGGACAGGGGCTACAATAAGCAGTTCTTC. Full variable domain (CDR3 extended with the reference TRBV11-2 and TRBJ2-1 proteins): EAGVAQSPRYKIIEKRQSVAFWCNPISGHATLYWYQQILGQGPKLLIQFQNNGVVDDSQLPKDRFSAERLKGVDSTLKIQPAKLEDSAVYLCASSARDRGYNKQFFGPGTRLTVL.